The entry below gives a single T cell receptor (beta chain) sequence along with its context. The data derive from a study of T cells in Graves' hyperthyroidism and ophthalmopathy. Trimming removed 10 bases at V and 0 bases at J, with 12 bases between. Germline lookup yields CDR1 ENHRY and CDR2 SYGVKD. The CDR3 contains 13 residues. Authors of the study amplified TCR beta CDR3 regions from RNA transcripts. The HTBI primer set drove a first-round RT-PCR of the TCR CDR3. MiXCR, run by TCRdb on the multiplex PCR reads, gives a single entry per CDR3 protein. The sample lists 530,000 or so distinct CDR3 sequences; around 42% were seen once.

The source is a woman aged 18-30 years with Graves' hyperthyroidism. This rearrangement joins TRBV10-3 to TRBJ1-1, with D unclear. Sequenced material: peripheral blood or thyroid tissue (not recorded which). Here the CDR3 DNA reads TGTGCCACCACCGGGTCTATGAACACTGAAGCTTTCTTT. It encodes CATTGSMNTEAFF.